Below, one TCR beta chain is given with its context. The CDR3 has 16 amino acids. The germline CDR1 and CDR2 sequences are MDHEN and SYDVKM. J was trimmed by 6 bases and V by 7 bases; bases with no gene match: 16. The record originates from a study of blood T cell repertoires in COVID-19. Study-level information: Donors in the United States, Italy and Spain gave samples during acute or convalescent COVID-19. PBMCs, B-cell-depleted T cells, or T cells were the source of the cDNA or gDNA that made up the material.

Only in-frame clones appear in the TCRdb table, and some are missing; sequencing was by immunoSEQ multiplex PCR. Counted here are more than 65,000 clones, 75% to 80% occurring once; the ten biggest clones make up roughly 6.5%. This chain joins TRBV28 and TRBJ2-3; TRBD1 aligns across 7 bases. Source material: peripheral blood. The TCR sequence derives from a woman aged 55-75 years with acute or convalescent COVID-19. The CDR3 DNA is TGTGCCAGCAAATTACAGGGGCTTGGATTGGGGGATACGCAGTATTTT. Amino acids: CASKLQGLGLGDTQYF.